This TCR beta chain was identified in a study of identical twins. General study points: There was an excess of low generation probability in the out-of-frame alpha sequences that twins shared.

As regards this clonotype: Antigen: not known.

Template switching introduced a universal primer site, and the cDNA bore unique molecular identifiers. TCRdb reanalysed the 5' RACE reads using MiXCR and keeps one entry per CDR3 protein. Of some 730,000 distinct CDR3 sequences listed, about 18% are singletons. V was cut by 3 bases and J by 8 bases, with 10 bases left in between. This CDR3 is built from 12 residues. Looked up from germline, CDR1 is LGHDT and CDR2 is YNNKEL (reference sequence). The same data also went into a second study, on T cells expressing NK-cell markers. That investigation notes: Underlying the TCR beta repertoires were sorted CD3+CD56+NKG2C+, CD3+CD56+NKG2C- and CD3+CD56-NKG2C+ T cells. Sequenced donors, eight in total, included seven who were HCMV-seropositive and one who was seronegative.

This TCR was sampled from a woman between 18 and 29 years old in good health. The rearrangement joins TRBV3-1 to TRBJ1-1, with D perhaps TRBD1 (6 bases). Material for sequencing was PBMCs. The CDR3 coding sequence is TGTGCCAGCAGCCAGGGGGCTAAAGAAGCTTTCTTT. Translated: CASSQGAKEAFF.